This T cell receptor beta chain was sequenced for a study of cytomegalovirus exposure and HLA in healthy donors. This CDR3 has 14 residues. The trim removed 7 bases at V and 5 bases at J, leaving 11 bases unmatched. Germline values: CDR1 SGDLS, CDR2 YYNGEE. Study-wide results and limits: The majority of TCR sequences were rare, yet some public TCRs appeared in many donors. Cytomegalovirus-associated status was assigned to about 170 TCR beta chains.

The data were produced by immunoSEQ multiplex PCR, yet TCRdb's version contains in-frame clones alone and is incomplete. This table has 71,000 or so clones, 90% to 95% appearing once. Details on this clone: Its antigen is still unknown.

The receptor comes from a man aged 18 to 35 in good health and CMV-seropositive. Material: PBMCs. The J gene is TRBJ2-5, the V gene TRBV9; TRBD2 aligns across 7 bases. The CDR3 is CASGGGRISETQYF. CDR3 sequence (DNA): TGTGCCAGCGGGGGGGGTAGGATTTCGGAGACCCAGTACTTC.